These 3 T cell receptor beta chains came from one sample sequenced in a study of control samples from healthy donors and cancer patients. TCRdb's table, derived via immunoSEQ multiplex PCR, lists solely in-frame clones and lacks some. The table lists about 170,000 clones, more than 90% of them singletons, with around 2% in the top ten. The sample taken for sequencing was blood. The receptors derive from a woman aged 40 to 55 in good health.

The DNA for the CDR3 is TGTGCCAGCAGTTTGGGGGGGAGCTCCTACAATGAGCAGTTCTTC. It yields the protein CASSLGGSSYNEQFF. The rearrangement joins TRBV27 to TRBJ2-1, with TRBD2 matching over 7 bases. Germline V gene sequence: CDR1 MNHEY, CDR2 SMNVEV (reference sequence). CDR3 size: 15 residues. Germline trimming cut 3 bases from V and 0 bases from J; bases unmatched to any gene: 2.

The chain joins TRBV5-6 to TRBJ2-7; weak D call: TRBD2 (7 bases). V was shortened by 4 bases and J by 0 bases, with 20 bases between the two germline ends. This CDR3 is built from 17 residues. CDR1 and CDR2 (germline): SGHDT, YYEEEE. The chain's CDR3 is CASSPTSWGGRSYEQYF. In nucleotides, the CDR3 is TGTGCCAGCAGCCCCACTTCCTGGGGGGGGCGCTCCTACGAGCAGTACTTC.

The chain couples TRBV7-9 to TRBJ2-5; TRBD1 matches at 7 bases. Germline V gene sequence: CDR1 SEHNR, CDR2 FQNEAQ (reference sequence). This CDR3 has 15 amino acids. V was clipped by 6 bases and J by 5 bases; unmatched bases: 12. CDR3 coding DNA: TGTGCCAGCAGTACACTAGGGGGCTTCGGGGAGACCCAGTACTTC. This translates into CASSTLGGFGETQYF.